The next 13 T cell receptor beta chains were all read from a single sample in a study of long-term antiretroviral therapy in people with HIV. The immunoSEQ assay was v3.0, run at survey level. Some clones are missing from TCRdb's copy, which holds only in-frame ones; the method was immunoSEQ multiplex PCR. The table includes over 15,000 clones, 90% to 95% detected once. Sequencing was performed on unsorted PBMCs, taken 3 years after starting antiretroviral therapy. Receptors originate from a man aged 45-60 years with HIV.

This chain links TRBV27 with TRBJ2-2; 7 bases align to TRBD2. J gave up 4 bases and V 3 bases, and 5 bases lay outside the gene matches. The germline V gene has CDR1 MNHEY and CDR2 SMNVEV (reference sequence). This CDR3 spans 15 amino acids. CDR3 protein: CASSFAGDGTGELFF. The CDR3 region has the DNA TGTGCCAGCAGTTTTGCGGGGGACGGCACCGGGGAGCTGTTTTTT.

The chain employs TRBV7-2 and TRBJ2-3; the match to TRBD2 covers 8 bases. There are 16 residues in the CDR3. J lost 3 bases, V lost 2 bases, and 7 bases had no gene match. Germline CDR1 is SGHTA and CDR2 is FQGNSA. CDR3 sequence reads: CASSLTASGRTDTQYF. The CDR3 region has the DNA TGTGCCAGCAGCTTAACGGCTAGCGGGCGAACAGATACGCAGTATTTT.

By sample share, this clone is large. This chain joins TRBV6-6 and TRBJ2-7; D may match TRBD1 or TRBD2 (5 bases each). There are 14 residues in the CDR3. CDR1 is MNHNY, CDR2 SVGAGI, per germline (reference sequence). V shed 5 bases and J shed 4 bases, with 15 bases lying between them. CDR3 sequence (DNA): TGTGCCAGCAGTCCCCGGGACGGGGAGTACGAGCAGTACTTC. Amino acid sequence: CASSPRDGEYEQYF.

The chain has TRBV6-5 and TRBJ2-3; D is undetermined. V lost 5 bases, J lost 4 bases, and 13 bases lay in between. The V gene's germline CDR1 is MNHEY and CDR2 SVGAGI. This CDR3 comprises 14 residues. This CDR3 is CASSPKRAADTQYF. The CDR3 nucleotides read TGTGCCAGCAGTCCCAAAAGGGCAGCAGATACGCAGTATTTT.

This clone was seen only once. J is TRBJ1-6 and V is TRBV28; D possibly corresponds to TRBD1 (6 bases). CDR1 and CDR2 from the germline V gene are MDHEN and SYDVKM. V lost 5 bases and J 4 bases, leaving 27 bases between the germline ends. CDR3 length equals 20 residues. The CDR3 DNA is TGTGCCAGCAGTCCACCCACAGGGAACCGAGGCCGTAAATATAATTCACCCCTCCACTTT. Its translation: CASSPPTGNRGRKYNSPLHF.

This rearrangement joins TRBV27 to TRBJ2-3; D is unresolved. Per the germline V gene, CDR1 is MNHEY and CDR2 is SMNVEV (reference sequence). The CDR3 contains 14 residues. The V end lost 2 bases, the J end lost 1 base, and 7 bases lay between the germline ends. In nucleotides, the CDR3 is TGTGCCAGCAGTTTAAAAGGTGGCACAGATACGCAGTATTTT. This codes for CASSLKGGTDTQYF.

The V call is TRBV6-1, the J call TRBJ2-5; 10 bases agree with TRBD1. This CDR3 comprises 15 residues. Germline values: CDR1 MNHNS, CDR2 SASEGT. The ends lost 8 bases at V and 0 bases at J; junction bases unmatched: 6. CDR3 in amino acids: CASDRGRGYQETQYF. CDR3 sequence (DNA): TGTGCCAGCGACAGGGGGCGAGGGTACCAAGAGACCCAGTACTTC.

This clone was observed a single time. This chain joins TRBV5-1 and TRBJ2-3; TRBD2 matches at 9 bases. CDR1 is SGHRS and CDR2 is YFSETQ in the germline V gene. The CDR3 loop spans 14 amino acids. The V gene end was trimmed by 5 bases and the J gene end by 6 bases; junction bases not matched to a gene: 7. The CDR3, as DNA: TGCGCCAGCAGATCGGGACTAGCAGGGGATACGCAGTATTTT. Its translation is CASRSGLAGDTQYF.

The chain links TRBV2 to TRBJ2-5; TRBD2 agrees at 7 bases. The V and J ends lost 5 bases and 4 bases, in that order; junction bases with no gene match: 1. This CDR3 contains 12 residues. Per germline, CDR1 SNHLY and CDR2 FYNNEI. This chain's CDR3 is CASSLAGETQYF. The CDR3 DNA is TGTGCCAGCAGTTTAGCGGGAGAGACCCAGTACTTC.

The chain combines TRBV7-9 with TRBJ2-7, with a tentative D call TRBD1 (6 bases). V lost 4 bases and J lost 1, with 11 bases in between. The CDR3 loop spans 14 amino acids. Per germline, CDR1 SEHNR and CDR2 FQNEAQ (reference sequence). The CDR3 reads CASSSGHRSYEQYF. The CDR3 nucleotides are TGTGCCAGCAGCTCGGGACATAGGTCCTACGAGCAGTACTTC. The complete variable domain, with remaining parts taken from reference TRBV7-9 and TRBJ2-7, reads DTGVSQNPRHKITKRGQNVTFRCDPISEHNRLYWYRQTLGQGPEFLTYFQNEAQLEKSRLLSDRFSAERPKGSFSTLEIQRTEQGDSAMYLCASSSGHRSYEQYFGPGTRLTVT.

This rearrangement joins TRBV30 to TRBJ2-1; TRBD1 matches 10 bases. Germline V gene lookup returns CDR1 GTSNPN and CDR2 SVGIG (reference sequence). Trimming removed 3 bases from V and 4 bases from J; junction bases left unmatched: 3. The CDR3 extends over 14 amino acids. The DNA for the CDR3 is TGTGCCTGGAGCGTGGACAGGGGGTACAATGAGCAGTTCTTC. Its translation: CAWSVDRGYNEQFF.

The CDR3 loop is CAWRERSGNTIYF. The DNA for the CDR3 is TGTGCCTGGCGAGAAAGATCCGGAAACACCATATATTTT. The chain uses TRBV30 and TRBJ1-3, with D unclear. The germline gives CDR1 GTSNPN, CDR2 SVGIG (reference sequence). Trimming left V 5 bases short and J 4 bases short, with 12 bases between. The CDR3 length is 13 residues.

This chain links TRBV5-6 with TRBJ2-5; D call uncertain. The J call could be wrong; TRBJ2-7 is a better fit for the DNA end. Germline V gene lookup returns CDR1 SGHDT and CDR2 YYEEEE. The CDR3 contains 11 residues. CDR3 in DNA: TGTGCCAGCAGCCACACCTACGAGCAGTACTTC. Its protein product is CASSHTYEQYF.